This T cell receptor beta chain was captured in a study of control samples from healthy donors and cancer patients. The data were produced by immunoSEQ multiplex PCR, yet TCRdb's version contains in-frame clones alone and is incomplete. The repertoire holds approximately 150,000 clones, approximately 94% seen once, with 1.2% to 1.5% in the top ten. The receptor was derived from a young woman in good health. The material sequenced was blood.

The CDR3: CASSYPRGIETQYF. The DNA of the CDR3 is TGTGCCAGCAGTTACCCTAGAGGGATAGAGACCCAGTACTTC. This chain joins TRBV6-2 or TRBV6-3 and TRBJ2-5; D perhaps matches TRBD2 (5 bases). CDR3 length equals 14 residues. Germline values: CDR1 MNHEY, CDR2 SVGEGT. Deletions cut 2 bases from V and 4 bases from J, with 11 bases between.